Described below is a single T cell receptor (beta chain) sequence and its context. Its antigen specificity is not known. No quality values exist for individual bases; no much larger clone is one base distant. This entry comes from a study of control samples from healthy donors and cancer patients (dated by TCRdb to between 2020 and 2021). The library was built by means of the immunoSEQ multiplex PCR assay. As stored in TCRdb, this immuneACCESS dataset retains in-frame rearrangements with V and J assigned. A fraction of the clones does not appear; measured against another copy, unresolved V genes explain less than half of the discrepancy, and the remainder lacks a known reason. The sample has some 130,000 clones on record, under 90% of them singletons. Jointly, the top ten make up over 6.5% of the sample. The sample comprised PBMCs. This clonotype was sampled from a man aged 50-59 years with head and neck cancer.

The nucleotide sequence is given as TGTGCCAGCAGGACCGGGACAGGGACATTCGGCTACACCTTC. Its translation is CASRTGTGTFGYTF. The rearranged segments are TRBV6-5 and TRBJ1-2; TRBD1 aligns with 9 central bases. The junction shows trimming of 6 bases on V and 8 bases on J, and the gene matches do not reach 10 bases of it. From a lookup of the germline V gene, CDR1 and CDR2 are MNHEY and SVGAGI. From its cysteine to its phenylalanine, the CDR3 spans 14 amino acids. The sequence is cut down to CDR3 DNA, 42 bases in frame from base 1.